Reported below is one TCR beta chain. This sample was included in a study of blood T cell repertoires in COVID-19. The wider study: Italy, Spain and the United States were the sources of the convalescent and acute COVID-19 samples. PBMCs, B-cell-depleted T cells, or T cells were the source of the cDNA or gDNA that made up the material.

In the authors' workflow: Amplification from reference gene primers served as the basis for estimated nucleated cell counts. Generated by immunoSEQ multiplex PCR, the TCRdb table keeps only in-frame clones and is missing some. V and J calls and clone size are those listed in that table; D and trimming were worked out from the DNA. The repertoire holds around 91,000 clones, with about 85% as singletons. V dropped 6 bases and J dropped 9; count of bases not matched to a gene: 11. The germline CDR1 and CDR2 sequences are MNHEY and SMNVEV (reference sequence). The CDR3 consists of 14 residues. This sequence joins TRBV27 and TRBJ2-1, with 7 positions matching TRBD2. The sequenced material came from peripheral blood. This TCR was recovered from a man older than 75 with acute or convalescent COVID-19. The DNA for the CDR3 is TGTGCCAGCAGACCGGGACTACTTATCAGTGAGCAGTTCTTC. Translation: CASRPGLLISEQFF.